This entry is about one T cell receptor (beta chain). Its antigen is not known. This sample was included in a study of graft-versus-host responses after intestinal transplantation. This CDR3 contains 15 residues. V was shortened by 1 base and J by 2 bases, with 12 bases between the two germline ends. Germline loops: CDR1 SGHAT, CDR2 FQNNGV. Profiled with immunoSEQ multiplex PCR; TCRdb holds only in-frame clones, not every one. The table lists around 130,000 clones, around nine tenths of them singletons. Sample: unstimulated CD4+ T cells sorted from spleen or lymph node cells, taken before intestinal transplant. This clonotype was obtained from a human donor who received an intestinal transplant. The rearrangement joins TRBV11-2 to TRBJ2-7, with TRBD1 as a possible D gene (5 bases). The DNA of the CDR3 is TGTGCCAGCAGCTTAGTTACAGGCCTAACCTACGAGCAGTACTTC. It codes for CASSLVTGLTYEQYF.